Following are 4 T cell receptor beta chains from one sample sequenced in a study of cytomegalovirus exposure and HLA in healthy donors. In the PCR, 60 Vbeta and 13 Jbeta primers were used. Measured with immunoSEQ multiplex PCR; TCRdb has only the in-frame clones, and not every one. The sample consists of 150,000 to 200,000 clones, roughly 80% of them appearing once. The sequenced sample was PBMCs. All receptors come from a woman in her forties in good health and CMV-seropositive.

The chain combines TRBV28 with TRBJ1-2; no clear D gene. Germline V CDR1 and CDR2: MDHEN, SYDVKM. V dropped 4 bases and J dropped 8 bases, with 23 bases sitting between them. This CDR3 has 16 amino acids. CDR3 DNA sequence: TGTGCCAGCAGTTCCCATGCGTACTCACGTAGAGGGGGCTACACCTTC. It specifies CASSSHAYSRRGGYTF.

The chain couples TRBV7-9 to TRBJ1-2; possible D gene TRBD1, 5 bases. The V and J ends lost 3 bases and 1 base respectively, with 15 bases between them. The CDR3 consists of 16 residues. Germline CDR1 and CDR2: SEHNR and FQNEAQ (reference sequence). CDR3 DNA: TGTGCCAGCAGCTTCGAGACAGCGATACATAACTATGGCTACACCTTC. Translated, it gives CASSFETAIHNYGYTF.

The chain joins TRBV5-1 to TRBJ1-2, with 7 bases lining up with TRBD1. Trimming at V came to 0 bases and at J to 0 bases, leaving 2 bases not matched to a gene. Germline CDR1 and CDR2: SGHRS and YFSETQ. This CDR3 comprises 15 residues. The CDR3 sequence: CASSLGDRANYGYTF. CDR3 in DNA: TGCGCCAGCAGCTTGGGTGACAGGGCTAACTATGGCTACACCTTC.

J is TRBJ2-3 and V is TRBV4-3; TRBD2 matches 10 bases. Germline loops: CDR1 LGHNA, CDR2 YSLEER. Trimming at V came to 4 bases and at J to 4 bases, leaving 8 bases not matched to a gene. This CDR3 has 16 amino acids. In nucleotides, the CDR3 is TGCGCCAGCAGCCTACGCCCGGGACTAGCGCCAGATACGCAGTATTTT. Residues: CASSLRPGLAPDTQYF.